Reported below is one TCR beta chain. Its matching antigen is unknown. Because the CDR3's place on the DNA is in doubt, the DNA is left out and the CDR3 is given as listed by TCRdb. Germline CDR1 and CDR2: SGDLS and YYNGEE. The CDR3 is 16 amino acids long, termini counted. The method was immunoSEQ multiplex PCR; TCRdb's version includes in-frame clones alone and lacks a portion of them. Here the sample spans about 460,000 clones, around 77% being singletons. This sample is part of a study of shared clonotypes between healthy human individuals. General observations from the study: Donor scarcity curtailed the genetic and exposure-history diversity represented herein.

The specimen sequenced was PBMCs. V usage is TRBV9 and J usage is TRBJ2-3. The receptor's source is a woman aged 35 to 49 in good health. Some clones in this sample may be carry-over from other donors' samples. The chain's CDR3 is CASSVGNSFFGDTQYF.